The subject of this entry is one T cell receptor beta chain. Antigen unknown. TCRdb reprocessed the reads via MiXCR and lists one record per CDR3 protein. The sample lists under 500,000 distinct CDR3 sequences; 40% to 50% were seen once. The sample belongs to a study of T cell repertoires in cytomegalovirus infection. The overall study: CMV epitopes used comprised recently identified HLA-C-restricted ones and well-studied HLA-B-restricted ones. CMV infection together with matching HLA type was indicated by public TCR beta signatures.

The CDR3 consists of 13 residues. Germline V gene lookup returns CDR1 MGHRA and CDR2 YSYEKL. Trimming stripped 1 base from V and 4 bases from J, with 6 bases between. Points from the study as a whole: The cumulative frequency of public TCR beta families identified carriers of CMV plus the relevant HLA. HLA-C-restricted, CMV-specific TCR beta clonotypes were dominant ex vivo.

The source of this sequence is a human donor in good health (CMV status not recorded). Some clones in this sample may be carry-over from other donors' samples. The specimen was cultured PBMCs, collected from culture after CMV antigen stimulation. This chain connects TRBV4-1 to TRBJ2-3; D is ambiguous. The CDR3 region is CASSQARADTQYF. As DNA, the CDR3 is TGCGCCAGCAGCCAAGCGCGAGCAGATACGCAGTATTTT.